This paragraph covers one TCR beta chain sequence. The junction had 3 bases not matched to a gene; V was cut back by 1 base and J by 4 bases. Per the germline V gene, CDR1 is SGDLS and CDR2 is YYNGEE. The CDR3 is 15 amino acids. The entry originates in a study of STAT5B mutations in CD4+ large granular lymphocyte leukemia. Clones were read by immunoSEQ multiplex PCR, and TCRdb kept only the in-frame ones, dropping some. The sample lists approximately 33,000 clones, roughly 71% seen once, with under 3.5% in the top ten. Sample: CD4+ T cells from blood buffy coats. The V and J genes are TRBV9 and TRBJ2-1; 9 bases agree with TRBD1. This clonotype was sampled from a human donor in good health. CDR3 sequence reads: CASSVSGQGYNEQFF. In DNA, the CDR3 is TGTGCCAGCAGCGTATCTGGACAGGGGTACAATGAGCAGTTCTTC.